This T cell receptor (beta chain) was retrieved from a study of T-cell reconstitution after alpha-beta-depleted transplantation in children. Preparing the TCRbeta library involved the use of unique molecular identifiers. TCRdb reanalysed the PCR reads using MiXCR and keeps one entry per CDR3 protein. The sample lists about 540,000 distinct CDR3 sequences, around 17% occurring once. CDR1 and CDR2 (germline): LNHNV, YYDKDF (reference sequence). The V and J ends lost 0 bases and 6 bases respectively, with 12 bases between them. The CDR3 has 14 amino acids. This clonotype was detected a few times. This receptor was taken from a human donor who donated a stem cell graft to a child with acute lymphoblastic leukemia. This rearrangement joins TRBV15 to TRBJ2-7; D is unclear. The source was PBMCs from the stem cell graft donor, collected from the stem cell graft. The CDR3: CATSREDGYAEQYF. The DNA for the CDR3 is TGTGCCACCAGCAGAGAAGACGGTTACGCCGAGCAGTACTTC.